One sample yielded the 5 T cell receptor beta chains listed below, sequenced in a study of blood T cell repertoires in COVID-19 (dated by TCRdb to 2019 to 2021). The library came from the immunoSEQ multiplex PCR assay. TCRdb's version of the immuneACCESS table is confined to in-frame rearrangements and falls short of the full clone set. An unresolved V gene accounts for under half of the shortfall where checked; the remainder is of unknown origin. The sample profile shows 270,000 or so clones; 81% of them were found once. About 3.2% of the sample is taken by the ten largest. The sample consisted of peripheral blood. The receptors shown here come from a woman aged 55-75 years with active or convalescent COVID-19.

The gene calls are TRBV23-1 and TRBJ1-1, with 8 bases fitting TRBD1. TRBV23-1 is known as an ORF, though its function is uncertain. There are 17 residues in the CDR3. Trimming took 3 bases from V and 0 from J; bases not matched to a gene: 9. In DNA, the CDR3 is TGCGCCAGCAGTCACAGGGGGCGAGAAAAGATGAACACTGAAGCTTTCTTT. Translation gives CASSHRGREKMNTEAFF.

The CDR3 nucleotides read TGTGCCAGCAGTTTTACAGGGACTAATGAAAAACTGTTTTTT. Its protein product is CASSFTGTNEKLFF. The chain is built from TRBV27 and TRBJ1-4, with D perhaps TRBD1 (6 bases). In germline, CDR1 is MNHEY, CDR2 SMNVEV (reference sequence). This CDR3 spans 14 amino acids. V lost 3 bases and J 2 bases, leaving 7 bases between the germline ends.

The V call is TRBV2, the J call TRBJ1-2; D is unclear. Looked up from germline, CDR1 is SNHLY and CDR2 is FYNNEI. This CDR3 is 14 amino acids long. The germline V and J ends were trimmed by 2 bases and 4 bases, with 11 bases remaining between them. The CDR3 coding sequence is TGTGCCAGCAGTGAACAAGGAGGCGGCTATGGCTACACCTTC. It specifies CASSEQGGGYGYTF.

V usage is TRBV7-3 and J usage is TRBJ1-2; D unresolved. The CDR3 runs 14 residues. Germline V CDR1 and CDR2: SGHTA, FQGTGA. V was shortened by 2 bases and J by 3 bases, with 10 bases between the two germline ends. The CDR3 protein is CASSLSPGHYGYTF. The CDR3 DNA follows: TGTGCCAGCAGCTTATCGCCGGGTCACTATGGCTACACCTTC.

Here the CDR3 DNA reads TGTGCCTGGCTCCCATGGACAGATATCGATTCACCCCTCCACTTT. Translating gives CAWLPWTDIDSPLHF. The rearrangement links TRBV30 to TRBJ1-6, with D possibly TRBD1 on 6 matching bases. The CDR3 length is 15 residues. CDR1 GTSNPN and CDR2 SVGIG come from the germline V gene (reference sequence). Between the trimmed V and J ends, which lost 5 bases and 8 bases, there was a span of 19 bases.